Listed here are 5 T cell receptor beta chains from one sample, sequenced in a study of blood T cell repertoires in COVID-19. TCRdb keeps only in-frame clones here, not all; method: immunoSEQ multiplex PCR. The sample shows approximately 53,000 clones, 81% of them seen only once. The sample taken for sequencing was peripheral blood. The source is a woman older than 75 with COVID-19, enrolled during active disease.

This chain connects TRBV9 to TRBJ2-1, with D perhaps TRBD2 (6 bases). The V end was cut by 4 bases, the J end by 0 bases, with 11 bases between. Germline loops: CDR1 SGDLS, CDR2 YYNGEE. This CDR3 is built from 15 residues. The CDR3 DNA is TGTGCCAGCAGCCCCCAGGGACTCTCCTACAATGAGCAGTTCTTC. This codes for CASSPQGLSYNEQFF.

The rearrangement links TRBV10-3 to TRBJ2-1; TRBD2 agrees at 10 bases. The trim removed 4 bases at V and 9 bases at J, leaving 15 bases unmatched. Germline values: CDR1 ENHRY, CDR2 SYGVKD. CDR3 size: 17 residues. The CDR3 bases are TGTGCCATCAGTGCCAGACTGGCTAGCGGGAGAGACGCTGAGCAGTTCTTC. It yields the protein CAISARLASGRDAEQFF.

This chain joins TRBV27 and TRBJ1-1; D unclear. Germline-derived CDR1 and CDR2 are MNHEY and SMNVEV (reference sequence). This CDR3 is 13 amino acids long. The ends were cut back, 8 bases at V and 4 bases at J, with 14 bases in the middle. This CDR3 reads CASEFRAGTEAFF. The CDR3 region has the DNA TGTGCCAGCGAATTCCGAGCGGGCACTGAAGCTTTCTTT.

This chain links TRBV6-2 or TRBV6-3 with TRBJ2-5; D uncertain. Germline values: CDR1 MNHEY, CDR2 SVGEGT. V was cut by 6 bases and J by 2 bases, with 4 bases left in between. There are 11 residues in the CDR3. CDR3 sequence: CASSSQETQYF. The DNA of the CDR3 is TGTGCCAGCAGCTCTCAAGAGACCCAGTACTTC.

J is TRBJ2-7 and V is TRBV4-1, with 13 bases lining up with TRBD2. Germline CDR1 and CDR2: MGHRA and YSYEKL. Trimming at V came to 4 bases and at J to 2 bases, leaving 2 bases not matched to a gene. This CDR3 contains 15 residues. The CDR3 DNA follows: TGCGCCAGCAGCCTGGGACTAGCGGGACCCTACGAGCAGTACTTC. This translates into CASSLGLAGPYEQYF.